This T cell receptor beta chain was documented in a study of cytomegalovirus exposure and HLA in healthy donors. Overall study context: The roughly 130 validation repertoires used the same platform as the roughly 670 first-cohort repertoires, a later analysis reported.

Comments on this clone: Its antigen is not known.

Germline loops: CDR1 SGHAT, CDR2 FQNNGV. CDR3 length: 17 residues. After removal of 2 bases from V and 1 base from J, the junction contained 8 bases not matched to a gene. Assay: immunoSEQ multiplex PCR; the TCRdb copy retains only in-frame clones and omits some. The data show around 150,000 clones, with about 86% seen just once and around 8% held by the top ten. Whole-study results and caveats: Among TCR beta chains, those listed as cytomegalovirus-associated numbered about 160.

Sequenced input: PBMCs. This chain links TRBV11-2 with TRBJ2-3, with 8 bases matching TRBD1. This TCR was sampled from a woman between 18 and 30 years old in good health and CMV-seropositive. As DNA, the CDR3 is TGTGCCAGCAGCTTATCCGGGTCGGGACAGGGCACAGATACGCAGTATTTT. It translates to CASSLSGSGQGTDTQYF.